This T cell receptor (beta chain) was captured in a study of shared clonotypes between healthy human individuals. Trimming took off 7 bases at V and 5 bases at J, with 18 bases between the two ends. This CDR3 has 14 amino acids. Germline V gives CDR1 SGHVS, CDR2 FNYEAQ. Sequencing used immunoSEQ multiplex PCR; TCRdb keeps in-frame clones, though not all of them. The table has about 480,000 clones, around 79% seen once; the top ten hold 13%. The TCR originated in a woman in her forties in good health. Some clones in this sample may be carry-over from other donors' samples. Sequenced: PBMCs. The rearrangement links TRBV7-6 to TRBJ2-7, with D maybe TRBD1 (6 bases). The CDR3 DNA reads TGTGCCAGCACCGTTGGTCAGGGGAGCCACGAGCAGTACTTC. Protein product: CASTVGQGSHEQYF.